This T cell receptor (beta chain) was sequenced in a study of blood T cell repertoires in COVID-19 (TCRdb year 2020). Regarding the study in general: The collaborator samples originated in the United States, Italy and Spain and spanned the acute and convalescent phases of COVID-19. The prospective study material was composed of cDNA or gDNA derived from T cells, B-cell-depleted T cells, or PBMCs. The dataset comprised deeply sampled blood TCRbeta repertoires from subjects exposed to, actively infected with, or recovered from COVID-19. The repertoires were made available in a free public database intended to serve as a resource for research on the immune response to SARS-CoV-2. The samples were drawn from the first 160 participants of the ongoing ImmuneRACE study and from some 1,300 subjects provided by 6 global collaborators. A de-identified subject ID, COVID-19 status, age in years and sex were almost always included in the sample metadata. Where available, HLA class I and class II types were taken from metadata supplied by the sample provider and were not determined by assay-based typing. What the study reported, not specific to this receptor: Clinical and demographic metadata were provided uncurated, with the amount varying by source and participant.

TCRbeta CDR3 regions were amplified from genomic DNA using the immunoSEQ Assay, a bias-controlled multiplex PCR. The study's processing was this. Nucleated cell counts per sample were estimated from amplification of reference gene primers within the assay. To quantify the absolute abundance of each unique TCRbeta CDR3 rearrangement, sequence reads were collapsed and filtered. For each sample, productive Simpson clonality was calculated as the square root of Simpson's diversity index across productive rearrangements. TCRdb's version of the immuneACCESS table is confined to in-frame rearrangements and falls short of the full clone set. An unresolved V gene accounts for under half of the shortfall where checked; the remainder is of unknown origin. That table is the source of V, J and clone size, and D and trimming were worked out from the DNA. The sample profile shows about 260,000 clones; about 88% of them were found once. Of the sample, approximately 2% is held by the ten largest clones.

In the case of this clone: Its antigen remains unidentified. Base qualities are not provided; no much larger clone lies one nucleotide away.

Collaborating institutions collected whole blood in K2EDTA tubes following their own protocols. For TCRbeta analysis, collaborators shipped samples in one of three forms: frozen whole blood, isolated PBMCs, or DNA extracted from either of those sample types. CDR1 and CDR2 were assigned from the germline V gene (reference sequence) as MNHNY and SVGAGI. The CDR3 holds 17 amino acids from the cysteine to the phenylalanine. Only CDR3 DNA is held: 51 bases, read in frame from base 1. Germline trimming: 5 bases from V, 4 bases from J; junction bases outside gene matches: 16. Sequencing input: peripheral blood. The rearranged segments are TRBV6-6 and TRBJ1-2, with TRBD1 matching 7 junction bases. This clonotype originated in a young man with active or convalescent COVID-19. The DNA sequence is given as TGTGCCAGCAGTCGACAGGGAATCACCCAGGAACCCTATGGCTACACCTTC. It encodes CASSRQGITQEPYGYTF.